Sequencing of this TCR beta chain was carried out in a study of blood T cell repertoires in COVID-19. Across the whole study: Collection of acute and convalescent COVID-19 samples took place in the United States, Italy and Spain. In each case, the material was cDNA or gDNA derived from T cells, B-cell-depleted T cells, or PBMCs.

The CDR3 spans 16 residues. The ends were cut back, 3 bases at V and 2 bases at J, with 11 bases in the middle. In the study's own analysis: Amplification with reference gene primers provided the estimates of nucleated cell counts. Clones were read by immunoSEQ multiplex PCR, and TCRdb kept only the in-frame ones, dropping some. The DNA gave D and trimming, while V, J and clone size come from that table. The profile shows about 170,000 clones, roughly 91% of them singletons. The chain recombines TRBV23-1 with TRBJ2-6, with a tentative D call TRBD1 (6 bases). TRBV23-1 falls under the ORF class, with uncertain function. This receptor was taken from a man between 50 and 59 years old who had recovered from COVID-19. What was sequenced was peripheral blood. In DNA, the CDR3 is TGCGCCAGCAGTCATTCAAGGACAGCTGGGGCCAACGTCCTGACTTTC. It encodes CASSHSRTAGANVLTF.